This entry lists 14 T cell receptor beta chains sequenced from one sample in a study of control samples from healthy donors and cancer patients. Data came from immunoSEQ multiplex PCR; TCRdb stores just in-frame clones and leaves some out. The data contain 150,000 to 160,000 clones, over 90% of them seen just once; the ten biggest clones take up 2% to 2.5%. The sequenced sample consisted of blood. The receptors stem from a man aged 50 to 59 in good health.

This clone showed up just a few times. The rearrangement uses TRBV5-6 and TRBJ1-2; D is perhaps TRBD1 (6 bases). CDR1 is SGHDT and CDR2 is YYEEEE in the germline V gene. The V end lost 2 bases, the J end lost 5 bases, and 16 bases lay between the germline ends. There are 15 residues in the CDR3. The CDR3: CASSLNARGVYGYTF. The CDR3 region has the DNA TGTGCCAGCAGCTTAAATGCCAGGGGAGTTTATGGCTACACCTTC.

CDR3 sequence reads: CASSVLGGTEAFF. Written as DNA, the CDR3 is TGTGCCAGCAGCGTGTTGGGGGGCACTGAAGCTTTCTTT. The rearrangement links TRBV9 to TRBJ1-1, with D maybe TRBD1 (5 bases). The CDR3 has 13 residues. CDR1 and CDR2 from the germline V gene are SGDLS and YYNGEE. V was clipped by 2 bases and J by 4 bases, with 9 bases between them.

The chain recombines TRBV10-3 with TRBJ1-1; tentative D call: TRBD1 (6 bases). CDR1 and CDR2 (germline): ENHRY, SYGVKD. The CDR3 sequence is 15 residues long. V gave up 0 bases and J gave up 0 bases, with 8 bases separating them. CDR3 sequence reads: CAISESAGVNTEAFF. The CDR3 region has the DNA TGTGCCATCAGTGAGTCGGCAGGGGTGAACACTGAAGCTTTCTTT.

This rearrangement joins TRBV28 to TRBJ2-7, with 11 nucleotides matching TRBD2. Germline CDR1 reads MDHEN; CDR2 reads SYDVKM. The CDR3 sequence is 16 residues long. Trimming took 5 bases from V and 3 from J; bases not matched to a gene: 9. CDR3 nucleotide sequence: TGTGCCAGCAGTGGGCCGGGACTAGCGGCCGTCTACGAGCAGTACTTC. It translates to CASSGPGLAAVYEQYF.

This clone was counted once. Here the CDR3 reads CSVGGQQYF. For the CDR3, the DNA is TGCAGTGTGGGGGGCCAGCAGTACTTC. V and J are TRBV20-1 and TRBJ2-7; D possibly uses TRBD1 or TRBD2 (6 bases each). The V gene's germline CDR1 is DFQATT and CDR2 SNEGSKA (reference sequence). The CDR3 has 9 amino acids. Trimming removed 7 bases from V and 8 bases from J, with 9 bases in between.

This chain links TRBV19 with TRBJ2-3; D is perhaps TRBD1 (6 bases). V lost 1 base and J lost 0, with 11 bases in between. Germline-derived CDR1 and CDR2 are LNHDA and SQIVND (reference sequence). The CDR3 covers 16 residues. CDR3 DNA: TGTGCCAGTAGTATAGCGGGGCAGGGGAGCACAGATACGCAGTATTTT. This sequence encodes CASSIAGQGSTDTQYF.

This chain uses TRBV6-5 with TRBJ1-1, with D uncertain. Trimming stripped 11 bases from V and 2 bases from J, with 9 bases between. From germline, CDR1 is MNHEY and CDR2 SVGAGI. CDR3 length equals 11 residues. The CDR3 DNA is TGTGCCGCGAGAACTAACACTGAAGCTTTCTTT. Translating gives CAARTNTEAFF.

The J gene is TRBJ2-6, the V gene TRBV6-4; D uncertain. V dropped 3 bases and J dropped 0 bases, with 6 bases sitting between them. Germline values: CDR1 MRHNA, CDR2 SNTAGT. This CDR3 is built from 15 residues. The chain's CDR3 is CASSDSLSGANVLTF. Here the CDR3 DNA reads TGTGCCAGCAGTGATTCCCTCTCTGGGGCCAACGTCCTGACTTTC.

The genes are TRBV30 and TRBJ2-5; D not resolved. V lost 0 bases, J lost 1 base, and 0 bases lay in between. The CDR3 runs to 11 residues. Germline V gene data show CDR1 as GTSNPN and CDR2 as SVGIG (reference sequence). CDR3 protein: CAWSVQETQYF. DNA of the CDR3: TGTGCCTGGAGTGTCCAAGAGACCCAGTACTTC.

The genes are TRBV12-3 or TRBV12-4 and TRBJ2-5, with D maybe TRBD2 (5 bases). This CDR3 region has 11 residues. With 3 bases removed from V and 14 bases from J, the gap between germline ends came to 13 bases. CDR3 region: CASSLAGGLYF. In DNA form, the CDR3 reads TGTGCCAGCAGTTTGGCGGGTGGGTTATACTTC.

This clone has only a few counts. This chain connects TRBV6-2 or TRBV6-3 to TRBJ2-2; D gene uncertain. Trimming removed 6 bases at V and 5 bases at J, with 7 bases between. The CDR3 extends over 12 amino acids. CDR1 and CDR2 from the germline V gene are MNHEY and SVGEGT. CDR3 in DNA: TGTGCCAGCAGCTTTTTGACCGGGGAGCTGTTTTTT. Amino acids: CASSFLTGELFF.

The V and J genes are TRBV18 and TRBJ2-5; 8 positions match TRBD2. The germline V gene has CDR1 KGHSH and CDR2 LQKENI. With V trimmed by 6 bases and J by 2 bases, 8 bases remained unmatched. The CDR3 consists of 15 residues. This chain's CDR3 is CASSPLSGSQETQYF. CDR3 sequence (DNA): TGTGCCAGCTCCCCCTTAAGCGGGAGTCAAGAGACCCAGTACTTC.

In DNA, the CDR3 is TGTGCCAGCAGCCCAGGGACGGGGGGATATAGCAATCAGCCCCAGCATTTT. Residues: CASSPGTGGYSNQPQHF. The chain combines TRBV7-9 with TRBJ1-5; perhaps TRBD1 as D (5 bases). In germline, CDR1 is SEHNR, CDR2 FQNEAQ (reference sequence). The V and J ends lost 5 bases and 0 bases respectively, with 17 bases between them. The CDR3 loop spans 17 amino acids.

This chain connects TRBV21-1 to TRBJ2-7; TRBD1 is taken as the D call from the table, unchecked against the DNA. TRBV21-1 has pseudogene status. This CDR3 region has 12 residues. In DNA form, the CDR3 reads TGTGCCAGCACCCCTTCAGGCTACGAGCAGTACTTC. It codes for CASTPSGYEQYF.